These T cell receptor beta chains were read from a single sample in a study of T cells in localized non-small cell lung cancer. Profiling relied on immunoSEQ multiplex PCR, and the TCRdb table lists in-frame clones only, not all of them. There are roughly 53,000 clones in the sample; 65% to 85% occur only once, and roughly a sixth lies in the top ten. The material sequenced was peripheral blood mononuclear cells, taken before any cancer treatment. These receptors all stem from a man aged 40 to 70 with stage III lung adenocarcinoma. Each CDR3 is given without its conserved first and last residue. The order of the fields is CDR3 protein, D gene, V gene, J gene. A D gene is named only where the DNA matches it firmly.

ASSQSTGNTIY,NA,TRBV7-2,TRBJ1-3
ASSQDWGVPEAF,NA,TRBV4-3,TRBJ1-1
ASSDRLAGTDTQY,TRBD2,TRBV2,TRBJ2-3
SVDGTLAGSDTQY,TRBD2,TRBV29-1,TRBJ2-3
AWSVTGLEQY,TRBD1,TRBV30,TRBJ2-7
ASSLTALYGYT,NA,TRBV5-1,TRBJ1-2
AWSVELAGDYEQY,TRBD2,TRBV30,TRBJ2-7
ASSSLAEDNEQF,NA,TRBV9,TRBJ2-1
ASSDLVSNQPQH,NA,TRBV2,TRBJ1-5
AWSVVRYEQF,NA,TRBV30,TRBJ2-1
ASRKDTNTGELF,NA,TRBV2,TRBJ2-2
ASSDRPPSEQY,NA,TRBV6-1,TRBJ2-7
ASSYSIPGTSYEQY,NA,TRBV6-5,TRBJ2-7
ASSLEPGGALGELF,TRBD1,TRBV5-1,TRBJ2-2
ATSRDSQGPSTGELF,NA,TRBV15,TRBJ2-2
ASSWGTAGNTIY,TRBD1,TRBV5-1,TRBJ1-3
AWQRSSGGADTQY,TRBD2,TRBV30,TRBJ2-3
ASSLGQARTQY,TRBD1,TRBV7-2,TRBJ2-5
ASSLRAAGTEAF,NA,TRBV7-9,TRBJ1-1
SARLNTEAF,NA,TRBV20-1,TRBJ1-1
ASSLEDSYGYT,NA,TRBV7-9,TRBJ1-2
ASSYSRQGSSYEQY,TRBD1,TRBV6-5,TRBJ2-7
ASSAQGWETQY,NA,TRBV10-1,TRBJ2-5
ASSDVSGNTIY,NA,TRBV5-1,TRBJ1-3
ATDPGWTGSNYGYT,TRBD1,TRBV5-8,TRBJ1-2
ASSSQRDNYNEQF,NA,TRBV19,TRBJ2-1
ASSPTRATGNTIY,NA,TRBV5-1,TRBJ1-3
ASRLANYRGQARNTEAF,NA,TRBV12-2,TRBJ1-1
ASSPLQGNTEAF,NA,TRBV7-6,TRBJ1-1
ASSLETGRSGDLDTQY,TRBD1,TRBV5-1,TRBJ2-3
ASSLPLSTDTQY,NA,TRBV7-2,TRBJ2-3
ASSQDGRVPEAF,NA,TRBV4-2,TRBJ1-1
ASSRWREVEETQY,TRBD2,TRBV18,TRBJ2-5
ASSGGQSSYNSPLH,TRBD1,TRBV2,TRBJ1-6
ASSKGGEGTGELF,NA,TRBV7-3,TRBJ2-2
ASSSVPGYGYT,NA,TRBV27,TRBJ1-2
ASSSGTYKETQY,NA,TRBV5-4,TRBJ2-5
ASLAGETQY,TRBD2,TRBV10-2,TRBJ2-5
ASSLHWLDTEAF,NA,TRBV6-5,TRBJ1-1
ASSSGSGETQY,NA,TRBV27,TRBJ2-5
SVEVRPADTQY,NA,TRBV29-1,TRBJ2-3
ASSADRGFNEKLF,TRBD1,TRBV9,TRBJ1-4
ASSHRNTIY,NA,TRBV14,TRBJ1-3
ASRQGTGELF,NA,TRBV19,TRBJ2-2
ASSLMGDTEAF,NA,TRBV7-9,TRBJ1-1
ASSQDQSGGRADTQY,NA,TRBV14,TRBJ2-3
ASSAGPSGLTF,NA,TRBV9,TRBJ1-1
ASSRTGNSPLH,TRBD1,TRBV14,TRBJ1-6
ASISGTRSGYT,NA,TRBV2,TRBJ1-2
ASSLGSEAF,NA,TRBV5-8,TRBJ1-1
ASTTSQNIQY,TRBD2,TRBV6-1,TRBJ2-4